The clone carrying this T cell receptor (beta chain) was seen only once. The data are from a study of blood T cell repertoires in COVID-19. Study summary: The samples span acute and convalescent COVID-19 from the United States, Italy and Spain.

The CDR3 is made up of 16 amino acids. With V trimmed by 1 base and J by 6 bases, 8 bases remained unmatched. Germline lookup yields CDR1 SGHVS and CDR2 FQNEAQ. How the authors handled the data: Using reference gene primer amplification, nucleated cell counts were estimated. Data came from immunoSEQ multiplex PCR; TCRdb stores just in-frame clones and leaves some out. Clone size and the V and J calls come from that table; the DNA yielded D and trimming. The profile shows some 180,000 clones, 70% to 80% of them singletons. The Seattle patients, enrolled during active infection, were followed longitudinally.

This receptor was obtained from a woman aged 40 to 50 with COVID-19, enrolled during active disease. The material sequenced was peripheral blood. The J gene is TRBJ2-2, the V gene TRBV7-8; 7 bases are a match to TRBD2. This CDR3 reads CASSLGPSGGAGELFF. The CDR3 nucleotides are TGTGCCAGCAGCTTAGGTCCATCTGGGGGGGCCGGGGAGCTGTTTTTT.